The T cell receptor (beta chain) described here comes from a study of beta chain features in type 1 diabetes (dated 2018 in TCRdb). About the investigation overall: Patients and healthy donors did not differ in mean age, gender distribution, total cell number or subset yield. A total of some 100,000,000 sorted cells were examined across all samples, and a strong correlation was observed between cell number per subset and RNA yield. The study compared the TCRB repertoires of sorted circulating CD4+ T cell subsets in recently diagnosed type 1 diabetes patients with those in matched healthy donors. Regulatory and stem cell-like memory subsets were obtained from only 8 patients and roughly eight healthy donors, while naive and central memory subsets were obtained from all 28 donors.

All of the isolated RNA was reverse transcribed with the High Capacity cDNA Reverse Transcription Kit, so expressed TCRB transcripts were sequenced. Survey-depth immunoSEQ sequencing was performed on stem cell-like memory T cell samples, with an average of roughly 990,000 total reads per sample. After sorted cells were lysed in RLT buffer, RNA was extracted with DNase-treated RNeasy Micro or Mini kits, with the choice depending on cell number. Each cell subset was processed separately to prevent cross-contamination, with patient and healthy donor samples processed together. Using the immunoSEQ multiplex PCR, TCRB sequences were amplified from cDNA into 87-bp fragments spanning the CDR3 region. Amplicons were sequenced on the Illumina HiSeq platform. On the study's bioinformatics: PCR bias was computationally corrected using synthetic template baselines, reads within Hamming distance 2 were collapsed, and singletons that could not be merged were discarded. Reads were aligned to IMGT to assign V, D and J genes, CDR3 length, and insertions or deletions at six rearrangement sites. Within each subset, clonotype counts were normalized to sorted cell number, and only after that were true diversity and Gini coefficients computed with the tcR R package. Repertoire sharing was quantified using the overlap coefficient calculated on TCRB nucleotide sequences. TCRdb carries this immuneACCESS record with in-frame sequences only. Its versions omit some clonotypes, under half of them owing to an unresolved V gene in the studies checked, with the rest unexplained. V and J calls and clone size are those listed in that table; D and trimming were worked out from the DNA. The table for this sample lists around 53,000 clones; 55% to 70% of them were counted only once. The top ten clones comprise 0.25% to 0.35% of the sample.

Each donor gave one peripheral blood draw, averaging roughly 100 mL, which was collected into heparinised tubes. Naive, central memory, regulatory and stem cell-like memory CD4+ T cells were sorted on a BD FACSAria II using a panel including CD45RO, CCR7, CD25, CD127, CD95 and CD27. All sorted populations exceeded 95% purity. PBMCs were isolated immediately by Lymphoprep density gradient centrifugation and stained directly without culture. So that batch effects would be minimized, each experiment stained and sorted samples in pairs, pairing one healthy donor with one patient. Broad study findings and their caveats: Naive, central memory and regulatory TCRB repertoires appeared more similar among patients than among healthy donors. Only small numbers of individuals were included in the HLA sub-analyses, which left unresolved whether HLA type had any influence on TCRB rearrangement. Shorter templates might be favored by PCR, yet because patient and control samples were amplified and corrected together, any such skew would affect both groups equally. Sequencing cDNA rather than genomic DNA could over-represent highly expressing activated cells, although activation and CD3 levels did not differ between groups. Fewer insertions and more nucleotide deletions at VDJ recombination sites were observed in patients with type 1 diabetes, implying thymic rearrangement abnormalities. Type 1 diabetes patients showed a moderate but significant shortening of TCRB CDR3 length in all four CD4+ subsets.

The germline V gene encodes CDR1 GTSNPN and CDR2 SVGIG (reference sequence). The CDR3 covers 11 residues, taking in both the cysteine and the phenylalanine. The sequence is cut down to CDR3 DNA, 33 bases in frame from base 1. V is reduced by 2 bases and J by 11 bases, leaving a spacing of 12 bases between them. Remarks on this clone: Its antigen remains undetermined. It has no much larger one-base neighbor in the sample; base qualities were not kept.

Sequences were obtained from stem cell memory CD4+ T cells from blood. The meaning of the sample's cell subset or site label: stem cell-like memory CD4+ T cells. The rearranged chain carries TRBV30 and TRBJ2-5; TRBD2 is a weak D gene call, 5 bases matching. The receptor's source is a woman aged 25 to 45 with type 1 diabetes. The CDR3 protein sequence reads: CAWSLLWEQYF. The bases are TGTGCCTGGAGTCTCCTATGGGAGCAGTACTTC.